Following are 27 T cell receptor beta chains from one sample sequenced in a study of blood T cell repertoires in COVID-19. The repertoire was sequenced with immunoSEQ multiplex PCR; TCRdb's copy has only in-frame clones and lacks some. This table has roughly 130,000 clones, about 87% appearing once. The sample comprised peripheral blood. The receptors derive from a human donor with COVID-19, enrolled during active disease. The donor label of this sample is uncertain.

The J gene is TRBJ2-7, the V gene TRBV23-1; possible D gene TRBD1, 6 bases. TRBV23-1 is an ORF, with its function uncertain. The CDR3 is 12 residues long. The germline V and J ends were trimmed by 9 bases and 5 bases, with 14 bases remaining between them. CDR3 DNA sequence: TGCGCCAGAACAGGGACCCATAACGAGCAGTACTTC. Translated: CARTGTHNEQYF.

The chain combines TRBV10-3 with TRBJ2-1; TRBD2 agrees at 12 bases. J was trimmed by 8 bases and V by 11 bases; bases with no gene match: 16. The CDR3 length is 16 residues. Germline CDR1 ENHRY, CDR2 SYGVKD. In DNA, the CDR3 is TGTGCCTCGAGAACTTCTAGCGGGAGGGCCAGTGATGAGCAGTTCTTC. It specifies CASRTSSGRASDEQFF.

The chain couples TRBV10-1 to TRBJ2-5, with 8 bases lining up with TRBD2. The CDR3 has 14 residues. Germline lookup yields CDR1 WNHNN and CDR2 SYGVQD (reference sequence). The ends lost 2 bases at V and 5 bases at J; junction bases unmatched: 4. The CDR3 is CASSEIAGSETQYF. In DNA form, the CDR3 reads TGCGCCAGCAGTGAGATAGCGGGATCGGAGACCCAGTACTTC.

V and J are TRBV19 and TRBJ2-1; D possibly corresponds to TRBD2 (6 bases). Germline CDR1 and CDR2: LNHDA and SQIVND (reference sequence). Trimming removed 4 bases at V and 8 bases at J, with 15 bases between. The CDR3 extends over 14 amino acids. The CDR3 loop reads CASSRWDSRDEQFF. The DNA for the CDR3 is TGTGCCAGTAGTAGATGGGACTCTCGGGATGAGCAGTTCTTC.

The chain uses TRBV23-1 and TRBJ1-2; possible D gene TRBD1, 6 bases. TRBV23-1 is placed among ORFs of uncertain function. This CDR3 is built from 13 residues. The V and J ends lost 4 bases and 6 bases respectively, with 12 bases between them. This chain's CDR3 is CASSRGRGNGYTF. The CDR3 DNA is TGCGCCAGCAGTCGGGGCAGGGGTAATGGCTACACCTTC.

This clone has just a few counts. The same CDR3 can be traced to other DNA sequences in this sample. The chain couples TRBV30 to TRBJ1-6; TRBD1 aligns across 7 bases. With 1 base clipped from V and 5 bases from J, the junction kept 2 bases outside the gene matches. In germline, CDR1 is GTSNPN, CDR2 SVGIG (reference sequence). The length of the CDR3 is 14 residues. CDR3 sequence reads: CAWSAGQDNSPLHF. CDR3 sequence (DNA): TGTGCCTGGAGTGCAGGACAGGATAATTCACCCCTCCACTTT.

The V call is TRBV2, the J call TRBJ1-5; 7 nucleotides agree with TRBD1. The V segment lost 0 bases and the J segment 0 bases; nucleotides outside the gene matches: 5. Germline values: CDR1 SNHLY, CDR2 FYNNEI. This CDR3 has 17 residues. This CDR3 reads CASSEAWDSSSNQPQHF. Here the CDR3 DNA reads TGTGCCAGCAGTGAAGCGTGGGACAGTAGTAGCAATCAGCCCCAGCATTTT.

This chain uses TRBV2 with TRBJ1-1; 9 nucleotides align to TRBD1. The germline CDR1 and CDR2 sequences are SNHLY and FYNNEI. With V trimmed by 6 bases and J by 1 base, 3 bases remained unmatched. The CDR3 spans 14 residues. CDR3 residues: CASRGQGPNTEAFF. The CDR3 nucleotides read TGTGCCAGCAGGGGACAGGGACCGAACACTGAAGCTTTCTTT.

This clone was seen a single time. This chain links TRBV4-1 with TRBJ1-6; D may be TRBD1 (5 bases). Germline loops: CDR1 MGHRA, CDR2 YSYEKL. There are 15 residues in the CDR3. Trimming removed 1 base at V and 7 bases at J, with 11 bases between. As DNA, the CDR3 is TGCGCCAGCAGCCAAGCGGGGGTCGGGAATTCACCCCTCCACTTT. It specifies CASSQAGVGNSPLHF.

The gene calls are TRBV25-1 and TRBJ1-4; D is unclear. The germline V and J ends were trimmed by 3 bases and 6 bases, with 14 bases remaining between them. The CDR3 has 15 residues. Germline values: CDR1 MGHDK, CDR2 SYGVNS. CDR3 in amino acids: CASSDNQVSDEKLFF. Written as DNA, the CDR3 is TGTGCCAGCAGTGACAATCAGGTTTCAGATGAAAAACTGTTTTTT. Together with reference TRBV25-1 and TRBJ1-4, the CDR3 gives the full variable domain: EADIYQTPRYLVIGTGKKITLECSQTMGHDKMYWYQQDPGMELHLIHYSYGVNSTEKGDLSSESTVSRIRTEHFPLTLESARPSHTSQYLCASSDNQVSDEKLFFGSGTQLSVL.

As regards this clone: Other DNA sequences within the sample encode an identical CDR3. This chain links TRBV19 with TRBJ1-5; 12 positions agree with TRBD1. This CDR3 contains 14 residues. V trimming: 5 bases; J trimming: 7 bases; junction bases outside the gene matches: 3. Germline V lookup: CDR1 LNHDA, CDR2 SQIVND (reference sequence). CDR3 in amino acids: CASSGTGGGQPQHF. CDR3 sequence (DNA): TGTGCCAGTAGTGGGACAGGGGGCGGCCAGCCCCAGCATTTT.

V is TRBV18 and J is TRBJ1-1, with D perhaps TRBD1 (6 bases). Germline assignment: CDR1 KGHSH and CDR2 LQKENI. V was clipped by 0 bases and J by 1 base, with 9 bases between them. CDR3 length: 15 amino acids. Here the CDR3 DNA reads TGTGCCAGCTCACCACCGGCAGGGGAGAACACTGAAGCTTTCTTT. This gives the protein CASSPPAGENTEAFF.

The chain recombines TRBV6-5 with TRBJ1-2, with a weak D call TRBD1 (6 bases). Trimming took 5 bases from V and 4 from J, leaving 14 bases between them. Germline CDR1 MNHEY, CDR2 SVGAGI. The CDR3 consists of 14 residues. The CDR3 DNA follows: TGTGCCAGCAGTCAGGGACATCCGATCTATGGCTACACCTTC. It translates to CASSQGHPIYGYTF.

The rearrangement joins TRBV30 to TRBJ2-5; 7 bases align to TRBD1. This CDR3 has 15 residues. After removal of 2 bases from V and 5 bases from J, the junction contained 11 bases not matched to a gene. The germline V gene has CDR1 GTSNPN and CDR2 SVGIG (reference sequence). CDR3 protein: CAWSLWDSRAETQYF. DNA of the CDR3: TGTGCCTGGAGTCTCTGGGACAGTCGAGCGGAGACCCAGTACTTC.

This sequence joins TRBV30 and TRBJ2-1; D perhaps matches TRBD1 (5 bases). CDR1 and CDR2 from the germline V gene are GTSNPN and SVGIG (reference sequence). Between the trimmed V and J ends, which lost 2 bases and 4 bases, there was a span of 15 bases. This CDR3 spans 15 amino acids. Written as DNA, the CDR3 is TGTGCCTGGAGTTCAGACCCTAGGGGTTACAATGAGCAGTTCTTC. Residues: CAWSSDPRGYNEQFF.

The chain uses TRBV18 and TRBJ1-4; D is uncertain. V lost 4 bases to trimming and J lost 8 bases, with 11 bases between them. The germline CDR1 and CDR2 sequences are KGHSH and LQKENI. CDR3 length: 13 amino acids. CDR3 region: CASSLGAFEKLFF. Written as DNA, the CDR3 is TGTGCCAGCTCACTTGGAGCCTTCGAAAAACTGTTTTTT.

This chain uses TRBV6-5 with TRBJ2-1, with D perhaps TRBD2 (5 bases). The ends were cut back, 3 bases at V and 3 bases at J, with 9 bases in the middle. The CDR3 sequence is 14 residues long. The germline V gene encodes CDR1 MNHEY and CDR2 SVGAGI. CDR3 amino acids: CASSYLRDYNEQFF. The CDR3 DNA sequence: TGTGCCAGCAGTTATCTTCGGGACTACAATGAGCAGTTCTTC.

Concerning this clone itself: This CDR3 is also generated by other DNA sequences in the sample. The rearrangement links TRBV2 to TRBJ1-6; D is uncertain. This CDR3 is built from 14 residues. Germline V CDR1 and CDR2: SNHLY, FYNNEI. Trimming took off 1 base at V and 4 bases at J, with 5 bases between the two ends. The chain's CDR3 is CASSEGRYNSPLHF. CDR3 sequence (DNA): TGTGCCAGCAGTGAAGGGAGGTATAATTCACCCCTCCACTTT.

The chain joins TRBV7-2 to TRBJ1-5; 9 bases agree with TRBD1. This CDR3 is 18 amino acids long. Germline V gives CDR1 SGHTA, CDR2 FQGNSA. V gave up 4 bases and J gave up 7 bases; unmatched junction bases: 17. The CDR3 coding sequence is TGTGCCAGCAGCTCCCGGGGGGTGAGACAGGGGGTGAGGCAGCCCCAGCATTTT. This sequence encodes CASSSRGVRQGVRQPQHF.

The genes are TRBV2 and TRBJ2-7; 9 positions agree with TRBD1. The ends lost 6 bases at V and 2 bases at J; junction bases unmatched: 8. This CDR3 is built from 15 residues. The germline CDR1 and CDR2 sequences are SNHLY and FYNNEI. CDR3 loop: CASRETGTGPYEQYF. DNA for the CDR3: TGTGCCAGCAGGGAAACCGGGACAGGGCCCTACGAGCAGTACTTC. The full variable domain, in which reference TRBV2 and TRBJ2-7 provide the parts outside the CDR3, is EPEVTQTPSHQVTQMGQEVILRCVPISNHLYFYWYRQILGQKVEFLVSFYNNEISEKSEIFDDQFSVERPDGSNFTLKIRSTKLEDSAMYFCASRETGTGPYEQYFGPGTRLTVT.

The gene calls are TRBV6-6 and TRBJ1-1, with D possibly being TRBD1 (6 bases). The CDR3 spans 14 residues. Germline loops: CDR1 MNHNY, CDR2 SVGAGI (reference sequence). The V end lost 6 bases, the J end lost 1 base, and 12 bases lay between the germline ends. The CDR3 nucleotides read TGTGCCAGCAGCTCGCCGACAGGGAACACTGAAGCTTTCTTT. Amino acid sequence: CASSSPTGNTEAFF.

The chain couples TRBV29-1 to TRBJ1-6; 9 nucleotides match TRBD1. With V trimmed by 6 bases and J by 6 bases, 3 bases remained unmatched. The germline gives CDR1 SQVTM, CDR2 ANQGSEA. This CDR3 is 13 amino acids long. CDR3 residues: CSVRQGVNSPLHF. The CDR3 region has the DNA TGCAGCGTAAGACAGGGGGTTAATTCACCCCTCCACTTT.

The chain employs TRBV19 and TRBJ1-3; TRBD1 is a possible D gene (5 bases). Trimming shortened V by 7 bases and J by 2 bases, and 15 bases separated the two germline ends. Germline CDR1 reads LNHDA; CDR2 reads SQIVND (reference sequence). The CDR3 loop spans 15 amino acids. CDR3 loop: CASTSGVSAGNTIYF. The CDR3 DNA sequence: TGTGCCAGTACATCGGGGGTAAGCGCTGGAAACACCATATATTTT.

This chain links TRBV6-5 with TRBJ2-7; 11 positions match TRBD1. The CDR3 is 15 residues long. The germline V gene encodes CDR1 MNHEY and CDR2 SVGAGI. The V gene end was trimmed by 5 bases and the J gene end by 5 bases; junction bases not matched to a gene: 8. The CDR3 coding sequence is TGTGCCAGCAGTCCCTGGACAGGGGGCCAGAACGAGCAGTACTTC. This sequence encodes CASSPWTGGQNEQYF.

The chain recombines TRBV6-1 with TRBJ1-4; D possibly corresponds to TRBD1 (5 bases). CDR1 MNHNS and CDR2 SASEGT come from the germline V gene. The CDR3 sequence is 17 residues long. V gave up 3 bases and J gave up 8 bases, with 22 bases separating them. CDR3 in amino acids: CASSEAKDTPGLEKLFF. CDR3 bases: TGTGCCAGCAGTGAGGCGAAGGACACCCCTGGGCTGGAAAAACTGTTTTTT.

The CDR3: CASSYGTVNTEAFF. CDR3 in DNA: TGTGCCAGCAGTTACGGGACAGTTAACACTGAAGCTTTCTTT. The chain combines TRBV6-5 with TRBJ1-1, with 7 bases that match TRBD1. The CDR3 is 14 amino acids. With V trimmed by 2 bases and J by 2 bases, 2 bases remained unmatched. Germline assignment: CDR1 MNHEY and CDR2 SVGAGI.

This clone was counted between two and nine times. The chain carries TRBV7-9 and TRBJ1-2; no clear D. V lost 3 bases, J lost 3 bases, and 14 bases lay in between. CDR1 and CDR2 from the germline V gene are SEHNR and FQNEAQ (reference sequence). The CDR3 extends over 15 amino acids. CDR3 loop: CASSFLQASDYGYTF. CDR3 bases: TGTGCCAGCAGCTTTCTCCAGGCCTCGGACTATGGCTACACCTTC.